One T cell receptor beta chain is described in this entry. Its cognate antigen is unknown. The data belong to a study of graft-versus-host responses after intestinal transplantation. Study background: In this cohort, recipients had multivisceral, liver-intestinal, or isolated intestinal transplants. Every transplant recipient was induced with anti-thymocyte globulin, then maintained on tacrolimus and steroids for two to four years. Regarding the study as a whole: Detection of GvH clones occurred in recipient marrow, and some had their first appearance in ileum or blood. Researchers found peak circulating GvH clone levels linked to early post-transplant HvG declines.

Sequencing used immunoSEQ multiplex PCR; TCRdb keeps in-frame clones, though not all of them. This table has around 130,000 clones, over 85% appearing once. CDR3 length equals 16 residues. Germline V gene lookup returns CDR1 SGDLS and CDR2 YYNGEE. Trimming stripped 0 bases from V and 0 bases from J, with 11 bases between. Source: unstimulated CD4+ T cells sorted from spleen or lymph node cells, taken before intestinal transplant. The genes are TRBV9 and TRBJ2-3; a weak D match, TRBD2 (6 bases). The sequence was obtained from a human donor who received an intestinal transplant. Here the CDR3 DNA reads TGTGCCAGCAGCGTAGGGGCTAGCGTCAGCACAGATACGCAGTATTTT. Its protein product is CASSVGASVSTDTQYF.